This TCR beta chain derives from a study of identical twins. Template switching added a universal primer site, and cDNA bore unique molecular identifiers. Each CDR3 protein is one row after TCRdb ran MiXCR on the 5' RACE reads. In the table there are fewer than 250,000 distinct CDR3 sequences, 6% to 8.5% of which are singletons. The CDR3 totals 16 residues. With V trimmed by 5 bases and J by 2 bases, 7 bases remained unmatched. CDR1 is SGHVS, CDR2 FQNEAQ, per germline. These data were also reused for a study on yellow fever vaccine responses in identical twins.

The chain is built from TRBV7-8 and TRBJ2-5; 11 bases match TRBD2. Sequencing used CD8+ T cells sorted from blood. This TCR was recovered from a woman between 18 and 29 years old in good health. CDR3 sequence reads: CASSNRLAGRQETQYF. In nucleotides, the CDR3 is TGTGCCAGCAGCAACCGACTAGCGGGGAGACAAGAGACCCAGTACTTC.